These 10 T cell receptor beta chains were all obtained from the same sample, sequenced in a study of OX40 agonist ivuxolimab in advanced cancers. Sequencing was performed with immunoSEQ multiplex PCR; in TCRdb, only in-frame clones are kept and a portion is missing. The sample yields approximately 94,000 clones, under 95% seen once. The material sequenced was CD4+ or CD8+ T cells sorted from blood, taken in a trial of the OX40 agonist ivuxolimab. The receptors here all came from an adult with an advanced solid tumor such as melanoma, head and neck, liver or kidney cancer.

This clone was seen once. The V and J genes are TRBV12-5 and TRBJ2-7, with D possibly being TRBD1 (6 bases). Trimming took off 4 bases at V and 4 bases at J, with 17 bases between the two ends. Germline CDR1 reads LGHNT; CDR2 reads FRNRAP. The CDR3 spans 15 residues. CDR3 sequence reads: CASGSPDSAWYEQYF. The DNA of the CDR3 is TGTGCTAGTGGTTCCCCGGACAGCGCTTGGTACGAGCAGTACTTC.

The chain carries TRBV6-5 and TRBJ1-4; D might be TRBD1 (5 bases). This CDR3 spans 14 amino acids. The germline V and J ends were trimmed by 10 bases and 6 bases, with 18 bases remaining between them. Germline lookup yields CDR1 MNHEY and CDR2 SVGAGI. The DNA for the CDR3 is TGTGCCACCCAGTTAGGGGCGGGGGATGAAAAACTGTTTTTT. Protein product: CATQLGAGDEKLFF.

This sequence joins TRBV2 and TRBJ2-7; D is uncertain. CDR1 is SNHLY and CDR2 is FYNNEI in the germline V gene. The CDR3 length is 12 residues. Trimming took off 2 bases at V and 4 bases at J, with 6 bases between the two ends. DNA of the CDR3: TGTGCCAGCAGTGAATCGCGGTACGAGCAGTACTTC. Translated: CASSESRYEQYF.

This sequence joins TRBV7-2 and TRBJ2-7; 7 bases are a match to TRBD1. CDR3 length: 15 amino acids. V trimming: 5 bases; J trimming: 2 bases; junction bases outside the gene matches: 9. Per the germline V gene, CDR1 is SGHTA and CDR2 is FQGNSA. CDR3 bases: TGTGCCAGCAGCGGAACGGGACAGCGGCCCTACGAGCAGTACTTC. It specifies CASSGTGQRPYEQYF.

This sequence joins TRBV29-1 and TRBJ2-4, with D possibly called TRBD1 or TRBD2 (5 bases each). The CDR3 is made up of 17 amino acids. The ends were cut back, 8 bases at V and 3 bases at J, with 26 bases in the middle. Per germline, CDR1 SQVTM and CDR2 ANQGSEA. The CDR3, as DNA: TGCAGCCTCCTGAGACACCGGGGCCGTTGGGTCAAAAACATTCAGTACTTC. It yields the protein CSLLRHRGRWVKNIQYF.

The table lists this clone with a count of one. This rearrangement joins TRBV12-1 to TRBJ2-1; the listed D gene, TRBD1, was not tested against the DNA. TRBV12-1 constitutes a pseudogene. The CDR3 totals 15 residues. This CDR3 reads CASSFVSRQADEQFF. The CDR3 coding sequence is TGTGCCAGCAGCTTTGTATCGAGACAGGCGGATGAGCAGTTCTTC.

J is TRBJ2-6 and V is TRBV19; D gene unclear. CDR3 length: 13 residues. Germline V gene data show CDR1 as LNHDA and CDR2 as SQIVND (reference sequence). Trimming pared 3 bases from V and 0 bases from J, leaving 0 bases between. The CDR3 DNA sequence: TGTGCCAGTAGTATCTCTGGGGCCAACGTCCTGACTTTC. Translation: CASSISGANVLTF.

The CDR3 is CASSVEGAPGDEQFF. The CDR3, as DNA: TGTGCCAGCAGCGTAGAAGGAGCCCCGGGAGATGAGCAGTTCTTC. The chain has TRBV9 and TRBJ2-1; a weak D match, TRBD2 (6 bases). Trimming left V 0 bases short and J 8 bases short, with 15 bases between. The CDR3 has 15 residues. Germline values: CDR1 SGDLS, CDR2 YYNGEE. The full variable domain, completed using reference TRBV9 and TRBJ2-1, is DSGVTQTPKHLITATGQRVTLRCSPRSGDLSVYWYQQSLDQGLQFLIQYYNGEERAKGNILERFSAQQFPDLHSELNLSSLELGDSALYFCASSVEGAPGDEQFFGPGTRLTVL.

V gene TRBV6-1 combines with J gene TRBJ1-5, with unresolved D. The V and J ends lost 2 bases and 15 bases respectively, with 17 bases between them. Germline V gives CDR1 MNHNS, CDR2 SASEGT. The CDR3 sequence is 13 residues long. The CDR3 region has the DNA TGTGCCAGCAGTGAATACATAGCGTTCAACGGGCATTTT. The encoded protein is CASSEYIAFNGHF.

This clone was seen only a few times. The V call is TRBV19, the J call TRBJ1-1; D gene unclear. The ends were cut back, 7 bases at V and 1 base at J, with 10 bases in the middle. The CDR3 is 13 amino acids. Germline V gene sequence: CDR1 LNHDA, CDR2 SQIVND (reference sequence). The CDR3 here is CASTPRGNTEAFF. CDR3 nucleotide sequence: TGTGCCAGTACCCCCCGGGGGAACACTGAAGCTTTCTTT.